This record concerns one T cell receptor beta chain sequence. Its antigen is not known. The assay was immunoSEQ multiplex PCR, and TCRdb's table has in-frame clones only and misses some. The table has more than 95,000 clones, around 89% seen once; the top ten hold 2% to 3%. The sample is drawn from a study of T cell responses to AZD1222 COVID-19 vaccine. Trimming took off 0 bases at V and 9 bases at J, with 8 bases between the two ends. Germline V gene lookup returns CDR1 LGHDT and CDR2 YNNKEL (reference sequence). This CDR3 has 12 residues. Study-wide findings and caveats: Reportedly, nearly half of unique spike TCRs recognized epitopes outside B.1.351/B.1.1.7 mutations. Repertoires in all cases were sampled only once the peak T cell response had passed. Most donors were white British and more were female, and clonal diversity was possibly underestimated.

The chain links TRBV3-1 (or the pseudogene TRBV3-2) to TRBJ1-1; possible D gene TRBD1, 6 bases. This receptor was identified in an adult in good health. Here the sequenced sample was peripheral blood, taken on day 0 of AZD1222 vaccination. The CDR3 coding sequence is TGTGCCAGCAGCCAAGAGCAGGGGCAAGCTTTCTTT. Protein: CASSQEQGQAFF.